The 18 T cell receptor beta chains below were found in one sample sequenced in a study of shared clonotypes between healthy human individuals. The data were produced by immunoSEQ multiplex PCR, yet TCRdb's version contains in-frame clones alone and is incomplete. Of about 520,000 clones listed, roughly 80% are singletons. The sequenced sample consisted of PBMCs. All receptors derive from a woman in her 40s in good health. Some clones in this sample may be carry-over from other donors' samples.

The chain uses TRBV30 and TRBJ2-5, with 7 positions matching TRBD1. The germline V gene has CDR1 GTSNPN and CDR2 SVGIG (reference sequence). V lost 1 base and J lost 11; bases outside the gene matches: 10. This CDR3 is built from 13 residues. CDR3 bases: TGTGCCTGGAGTGGGACAGGACCTAAGGAGCAGTACTTC. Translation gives CAWSGTGPKEQYF.

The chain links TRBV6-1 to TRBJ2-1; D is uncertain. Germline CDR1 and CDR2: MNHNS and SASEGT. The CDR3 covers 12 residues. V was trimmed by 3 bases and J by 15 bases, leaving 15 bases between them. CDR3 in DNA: TGTGCCAGCAGTGATGGCGCTCGAGAGTCGTTCTTC. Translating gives CASSDGARESFF.

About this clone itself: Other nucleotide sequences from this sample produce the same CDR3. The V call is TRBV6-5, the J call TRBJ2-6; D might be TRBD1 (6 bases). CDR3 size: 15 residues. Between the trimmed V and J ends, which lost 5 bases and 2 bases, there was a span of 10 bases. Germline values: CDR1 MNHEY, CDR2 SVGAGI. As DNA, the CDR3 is TGTGCCAGCAGTCCACAGGGTACTGGGGCCAACGTCCTGACTTTC. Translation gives CASSPQGTGANVLTF.

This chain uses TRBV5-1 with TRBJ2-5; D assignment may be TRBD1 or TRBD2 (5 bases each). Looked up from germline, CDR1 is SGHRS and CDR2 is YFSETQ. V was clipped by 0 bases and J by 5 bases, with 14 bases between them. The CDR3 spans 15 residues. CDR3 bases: TGCGCCAGCAGCTTGGGGGGGTCAGGGATGGAGACCCAGTACTTC. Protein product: CASSLGGSGMETQYF.

The CDR3 sequence: CASSQDGGSRGYGYTF. In DNA form, the CDR3 reads TGTGCCAGCAGCCAAGATGGGGGGTCGCGTGGCTATGGCTACACCTTC. The genes are TRBV4-2 and TRBJ1-2, with a weak D call TRBD1 (5 bases). This CDR3 is built from 16 residues. Between the trimmed V and J ends, which lost 0 bases and 4 bases, there was a span of 15 bases. From germline, CDR1 is LGHNA and CDR2 YNFKEQ.

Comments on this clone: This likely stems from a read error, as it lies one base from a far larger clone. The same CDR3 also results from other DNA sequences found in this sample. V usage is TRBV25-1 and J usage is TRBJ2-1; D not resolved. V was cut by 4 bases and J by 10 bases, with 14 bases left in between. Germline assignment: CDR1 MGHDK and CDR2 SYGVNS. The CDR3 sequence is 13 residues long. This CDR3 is CASSASPGNEQFF. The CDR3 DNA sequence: TGTGCCAGCAGTGCTTCCCCTGGGAACGAGCAGTTCTTC.

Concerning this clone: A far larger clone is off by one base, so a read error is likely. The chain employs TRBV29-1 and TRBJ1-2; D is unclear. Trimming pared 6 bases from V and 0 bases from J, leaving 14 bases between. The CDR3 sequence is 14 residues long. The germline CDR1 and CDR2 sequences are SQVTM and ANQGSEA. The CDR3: CSVPRVESNYGYTF. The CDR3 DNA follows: TGCAGCGTGCCAAGAGTGGAATCTAACTATGGCTACACCTTC.

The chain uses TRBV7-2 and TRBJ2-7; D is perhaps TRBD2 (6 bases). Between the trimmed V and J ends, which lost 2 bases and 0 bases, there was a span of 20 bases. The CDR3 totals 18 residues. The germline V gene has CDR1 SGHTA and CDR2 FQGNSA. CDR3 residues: CASSLNTRVDGSSYEQYF. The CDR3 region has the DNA TGTGCCAGCAGCTTAAACACCCGTGTCGACGGGAGCTCCTACGAGCAGTACTTC.

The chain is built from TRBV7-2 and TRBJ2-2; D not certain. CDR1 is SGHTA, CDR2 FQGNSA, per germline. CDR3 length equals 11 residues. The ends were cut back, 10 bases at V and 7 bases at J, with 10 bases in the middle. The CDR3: CAIIKGGELFF. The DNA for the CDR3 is TGTGCCATTATAAAGGGCGGGGAGCTGTTTTTT.

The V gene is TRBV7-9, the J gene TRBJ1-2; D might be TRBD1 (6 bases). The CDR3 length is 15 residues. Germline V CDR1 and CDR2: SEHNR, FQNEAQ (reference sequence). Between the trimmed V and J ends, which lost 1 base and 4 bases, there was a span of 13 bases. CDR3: CASSLDGRGPYGYTF. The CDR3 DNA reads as TGTGCCAGCAGCTTAGACGGCAGGGGTCCCTATGGCTACACCTTC. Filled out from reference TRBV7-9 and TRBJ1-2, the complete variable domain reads DTGVSQNPRHKITKRGQNVTFRCDPISEHNRLYWYRQTLGQGPEFLTYFQNEAQLEKSRLLSDRFSAERPKGSFSTLEIQRTEQGDSAMYLCASSLDGRGPYGYTFGSGTRLTVV.

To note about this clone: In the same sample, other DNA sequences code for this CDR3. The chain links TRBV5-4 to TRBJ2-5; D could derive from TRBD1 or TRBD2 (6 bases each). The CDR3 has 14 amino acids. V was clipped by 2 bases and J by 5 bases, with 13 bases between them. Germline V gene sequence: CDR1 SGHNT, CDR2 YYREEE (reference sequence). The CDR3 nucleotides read TGTGCCAGCAGCTTAGGGGGAGGTCGGGAGACCCAGTACTTC. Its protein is CASSLGGGRETQYF.

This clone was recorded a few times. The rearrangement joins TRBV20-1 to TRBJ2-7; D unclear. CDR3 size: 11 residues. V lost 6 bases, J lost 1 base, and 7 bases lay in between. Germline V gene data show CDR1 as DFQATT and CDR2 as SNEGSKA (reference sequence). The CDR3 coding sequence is TGCAGTGCCCGTGCTTCCTACGAGCAGTACTTC. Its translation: CSARASYEQYF.

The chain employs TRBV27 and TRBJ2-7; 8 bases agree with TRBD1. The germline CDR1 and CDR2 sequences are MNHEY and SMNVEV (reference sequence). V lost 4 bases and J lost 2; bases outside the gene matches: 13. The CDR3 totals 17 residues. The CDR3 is CASSSPIRGLVTYEQYF. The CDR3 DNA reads TGTGCCAGCAGTTCACCCATCAGGGGGCTAGTAACCTACGAGCAGTACTTC.

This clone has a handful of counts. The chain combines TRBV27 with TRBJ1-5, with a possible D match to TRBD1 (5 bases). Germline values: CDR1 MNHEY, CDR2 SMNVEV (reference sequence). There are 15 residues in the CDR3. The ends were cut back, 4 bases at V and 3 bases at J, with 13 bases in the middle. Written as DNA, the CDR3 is TGTGCCAGCAGTTCATCAGGGCAGTCCAATCAGCCCCAGCATTTT. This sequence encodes CASSSSGQSNQPQHF.

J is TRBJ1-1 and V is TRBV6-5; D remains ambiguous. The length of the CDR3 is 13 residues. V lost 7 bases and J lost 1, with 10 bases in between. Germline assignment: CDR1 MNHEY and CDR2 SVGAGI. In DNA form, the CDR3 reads TGTGCCAGCAACGAGGAGGGGAACACTGAAGCTTTCTTT. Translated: CASNEEGNTEAFF.

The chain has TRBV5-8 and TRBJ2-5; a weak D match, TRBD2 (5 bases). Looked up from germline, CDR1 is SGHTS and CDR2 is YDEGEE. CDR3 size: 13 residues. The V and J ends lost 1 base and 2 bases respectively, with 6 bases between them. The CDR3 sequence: CASSLRGQETQYF. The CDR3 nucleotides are TGTGCCAGCAGCTTGCGAGGGCAAGAGACCCAGTACTTC.

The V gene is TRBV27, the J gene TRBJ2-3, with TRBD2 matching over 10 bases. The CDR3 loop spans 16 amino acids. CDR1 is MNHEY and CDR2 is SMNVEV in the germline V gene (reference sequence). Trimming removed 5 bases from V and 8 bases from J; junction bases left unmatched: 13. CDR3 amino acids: CASSPRAGGKGVTQYF. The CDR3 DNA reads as TGTGCCAGCAGTCCCCGAGCGGGAGGGAAGGGTGTTACGCAGTATTTT.

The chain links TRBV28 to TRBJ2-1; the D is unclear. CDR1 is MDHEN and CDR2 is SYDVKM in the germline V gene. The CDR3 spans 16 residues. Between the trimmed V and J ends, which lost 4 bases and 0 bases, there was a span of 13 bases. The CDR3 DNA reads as TGTGCCAGCAGTTCATCTCGATGGGGCTCCTACAATGAGCAGTTCTTC. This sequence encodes CASSSSRWGSYNEQFF.